Each of the 10 T cell receptor beta chains below was sequenced from the same sample in a study of blood T cell repertoires in COVID-19. Method: immunoSEQ multiplex PCR; TCRdb's copy keeps in-frame clones and lacks some. This table has around 450,000 clones, 90% appearing once. Source material: PBMCs or T cells enriched from blood (not recorded which). These receptors were obtained from a man between 18 and 29 years old who had recovered from COVID-19.

This clone was picked up one time. The chain employs TRBV5-1 and TRBJ2-5, with 13 bases that match TRBD2. Germline CDR1 SGHRS, CDR2 YFSETQ. The CDR3 has 17 residues. V lost 0 bases, J lost 4 bases, and 6 bases stayed unmatched. The CDR3 DNA reads as TGCGCCAGCAGCTTGGGGGGGACTAGCGGGAAGGGAGAGACCCAGTACTTC. The encoded protein is CASSLGGTSGKGETQYF.

CDR3 DNA: TGTGCCAGCAGCCAAGCGGTAAAGTACACCTTC. Protein sequence: CASSQAVKYTF. V usage is TRBV2 and J usage is TRBJ1-2; D ambiguous. The CDR3 consists of 11 residues. The V gene's germline CDR1 is SNHLY and CDR2 FYNNEI. Deletions cut 6 bases from V and 11 bases from J, with 13 bases between.

This chain connects TRBV6-1 to TRBJ1-2, with D possibly being TRBD1 (5 bases). This CDR3 comprises 17 residues. Trimming took 2 bases from V and 4 from J, leaving 20 bases between them. Germline lookup yields CDR1 MNHNS and CDR2 SASEGT. The CDR3 region has the DNA TGTGCCAGCAGTGAATGGGCCCCCGAAGGGGTGGTCTATGGCTACACCTTC. Translating gives CASSEWAPEGVVYGYTF.

This clone has a single count. The chain carries TRBV27 and TRBJ1-1; the D gene is possibly TRBD1 (5 bases). This CDR3 has 13 amino acids. Germline CDR1 MNHEY, CDR2 SMNVEV (reference sequence). Trimming shortened V by 3 bases and J by 10 bases, and 15 bases separated the two germline ends. For the CDR3, the DNA is TGTGCCAGCAGTTTTCGGGGGGGTTCCCCAGCTTTCTTT. Translation gives CASSFRGGSPAFF.

The J gene is TRBJ2-7, the V gene TRBV5-5, with 10 bases that match TRBD1. Per the germline V gene, CDR1 is SGHKS and CDR2 is YYEKEE (reference sequence). The V segment lost 4 bases and the J segment 2 bases; nucleotides outside the gene matches: 6. CDR3 length: 15 residues. The CDR3 loop reads CASSRDRGRTYEQYF. Written as DNA, the CDR3 is TGTGCCAGCAGCAGAGACAGGGGGCGTACCTACGAGCAGTACTTC. Based on the CDR3 plus reference TRBV5-5 and TRBJ2-7, the full variable domain is DAGVTQSPTHLIKTRGQQVTLRCSPISGHKSVSWYQQVLGQGPQFIFQYYEKEERGRGNFPDRFSARQFPNYSSELNVNALLLGDSALYLCASSRDRGRTYEQYFGPGTRLTVT.

This clone was detected only once. V gene TRBV5-4 combines with J gene TRBJ1-2, with D unresolved. Germline CDR1 and CDR2: SGHNT and YYREEE (reference sequence). This CDR3 comprises 14 residues. V was clipped by 4 bases and J by 0 bases, with 10 bases between them. Written as DNA, the CDR3 is TGTGCCAGCAGCCCGGGCGGGACTAACTATGGCTACACCTTC. Translated: CASSPGGTNYGYTF.

The V call is TRBV12-5, the J call TRBJ1-2; tentatively, D is TRBD1 (6 bases). The CDR3 runs to 12 residues. The V end was cut by 6 bases, the J end by 8 bases, with 13 bases between. Germline values: CDR1 LGHNT, CDR2 FRNRAP. The CDR3 bases are TGTGCTAGTGGCTCAGGGGTTTACGGCTACACCTTC. It translates to CASGSGVYGYTF.

The rearrangement links TRBV4-1 to TRBJ2-7, with D possibly matching TRBD2 (6 bases). The CDR3 is made up of 18 amino acids. Between the trimmed V and J ends, which lost 0 bases and 2 bases, there was a span of 20 bases. Germline V gene data show CDR1 as MGHRA and CDR2 as YSYEKL. The CDR3 loop reads CASSQEPRDSSSTYEQYF. CDR3 bases: TGCGCCAGCAGCCAAGAACCTCGGGACTCCTCCTCGACCTACGAGCAGTACTTC.

V usage is TRBV28 and J usage is TRBJ1-1; weak D call: TRBD1 (5 bases). Germline V lookup: CDR1 MDHEN, CDR2 SYDVKM. The CDR3 consists of 12 residues. V was trimmed by 6 bases and J by 1 base, leaving 6 bases between them. CDR3 in DNA: TGTGCCAGCAGGACAGCGAACACTGAAGCTTTCTTT. This sequence encodes CASRTANTEAFF.

The rearrangement joins TRBV19 to TRBJ1-2; 8 bases match TRBD1. This CDR3 region has 15 residues. The V gene end was trimmed by 3 bases and the J gene end by 5 bases; junction bases not matched to a gene: 8. CDR1 LNHDA and CDR2 SQIVND come from the germline V gene (reference sequence). As DNA, the CDR3 is TGTGCCAGTAGTATTGGGACAGGACTCGCTTATGGCTACACCTTC. This sequence encodes CASSIGTGLAYGYTF.